This T cell receptor (beta chain) was sequenced for a study of CD8 T cells in ankylosing spondylitis. The CDR3 consists of 16 residues. Trimming removed 4 bases at V and 0 bases at J, with 15 bases between. The germline CDR1 and CDR2 sequences are MGHRA and YSYEKL. Making the TCR beta libraries involved quantitative 5'-RACE with molecular barcodes. TCRdb reanalysed the 5' RACE reads using MiXCR and keeps one entry per CDR3 protein. The table lists under 450,000 distinct CDR3 sequences, 20% of them singletons. Overall study results and limits: Disease-associated clones were reportedly significantly overrepresented in matched ankylosing spondylitis synovial fluid. Blood from ankylosing spondylitis patients appeared to carry a characteristic roughly 8-variant TCR beta motif. Disease-linked clones were found to be CD8+ and relatively rare in peripheral blood.

This clonotype was counted a few times. Its matching antigen is unknown. This chain connects TRBV4-1 to TRBJ1-1; a weak D match, TRBD1 (6 bases). This TCR derives from a male donor with ankylosing spondylitis or in good health (not recorded which). What was sequenced was blood, either unsorted or a sorted T cell fraction (not recorded which). The chain's CDR3 is CASSPQTGPLNTEAFF. The CDR3 region has the DNA TGCGCCAGCAGCCCACAGACAGGACCCTTGAACACTGAAGCTTTCTTT.